A single sample gave rise to the 25 T cell receptor beta chains below, sequenced in a study of T cells in Graves' hyperthyroidism and ophthalmopathy. TCR beta CDR3 regions were amplified from RNA. A first-round RT-PCR of the TCR CDR3 used the HTBI primer set. TCRdb used MiXCR to reprocess the multiplex PCR reads, holding one entry per CDR3 protein. The data contain hundreds of thousands of distinct CDR3 sequences, 24% of them singletons. Sequencing was performed on blood. These receptors were obtained from a woman in her 30s with Graves' ophthalmopathy.

As concerns this clonotype: Since the CDR3 does not end with the conserved phenylalanine or tryptophan, this likely comes from a read error. V gene TRBV7-3 combines with J gene TRBJ1-5, with D unclear. The CDR3 runs to 18 residues. Germline-derived CDR1 and CDR2 are SGHTA and FQGTGA. The V end was cut by 1 base, the J end by 0 bases, with 16 bases between. CDR3 region: CASSLMLAKHLSNQPQHS. The CDR3 bases are TGTGCCAGCAGCTTAATGCTTGCAAAACACCTTAGCAATCAGCCCCAGCATTCT.

This clonotype showed up many times. The chain recombines TRBV10-3 with TRBJ1-1; 9 bases align to TRBD1. The ends lost 2 bases at V and 6 bases at J; junction bases unmatched: 4. CDR3 size: 14 residues. Germline V gives CDR1 ENHRY, CDR2 SYGVKD. The CDR3 sequence: CAISETGGFAEAFF. CDR3 sequence (DNA): TGTGCCATCAGTGAGACAGGGGGCTTTGCTGAAGCTTTCTTT.

This clonotype was observed at least ten times. The chain links TRBV13 to TRBJ2-7; 13 positions match TRBD2. Germline V gene sequence: CDR1 PRHDT, CDR2 FYEKMQ (reference sequence). After removal of 4 bases from V and 6 bases from J, the junction contained 3 bases not matched to a gene. CDR3 length: 14 residues. The CDR3 DNA reads TGTGCCAGCAGCTCCGGACTAGCGGGGGTCGAGCAGTACTTC. Protein product: CASSSGLAGVEQYF.

This clonotype appeared many times. This chain links TRBV20-1 with TRBJ2-7; 8 bases are a match to TRBD1. CDR1 is DFQATT and CDR2 is SNEGSKA in the germline V gene (reference sequence). The CDR3 runs to 15 residues. V was clipped by 7 bases and J by 5 bases; unmatched bases: 16. The CDR3 DNA sequence: TGCAGTGTTCCCAAACCCCGGGACAGGCTCAACGAGCAGTACTTC. It codes for CSVPKPRDRLNEQYF.

This clonotype came up many times. The chain couples TRBV6-5 to TRBJ1-5, with D possibly being TRBD1 (5 bases). CDR3 length equals 15 residues. Germline V gene lookup returns CDR1 MNHEY and CDR2 SVGAGI. V lost 0 bases, J lost 3 bases, and 9 bases lay in between. CDR3 amino acids: CASSYSSGANQPQHF. As DNA, the CDR3 is TGTGCCAGCAGTTACTCTAGCGGGGCCAATCAGCCCCAGCATTTT.

At least ten counts were recorded for this clonotype. This sequence joins TRBV6-1 and TRBJ2-3; 7 bases line up with TRBD2. This CDR3 has 12 residues. The germline V gene encodes CDR1 MNHNS and CDR2 SASEGT. J lost 8 bases, V lost 7 bases, and 6 bases had no gene match. In DNA, the CDR3 is TGTGCCAGCAAAGGGCGCGGGGGTACGCAGTATTTT. Protein product: CASKGRGGTQYF.

This clonotype was recorded a few times. The V call is TRBV28, the J call TRBJ1-1; D perhaps matches TRBD1 (6 bases). Germline assignment: CDR1 MDHEN and CDR2 SYDVKM. Trimming took off 5 bases at V and 1 base at J, with 11 bases between the two ends. This CDR3 has 14 residues. The CDR3 DNA reads as TGTGCCAGCAGTGTACAGGGCTGGAACACTGAAGCTTTCTTT. This sequence encodes CASSVQGWNTEAFF.

The V gene is TRBV27, the J gene TRBJ1-5; no reliable D call. Germline-derived CDR1 and CDR2 are MNHEY and SMNVEV (reference sequence). Trimming pared 4 bases from V and 0 bases from J, leaving 7 bases between. The CDR3 totals 14 residues. The CDR3 sequence: CASSSADSNQPQHF. Here the CDR3 DNA reads TGTGCCAGCAGTTCAGCCGATAGCAATCAGCCCCAGCATTTT.

This clonotype has at least ten counts. V usage is TRBV6-1 and J usage is TRBJ2-5; the D gene is possibly TRBD1 (5 bases). Germline CDR1 is MNHNS and CDR2 is SASEGT. V was clipped by 6 bases and J by 1 base, with 9 bases between them. This CDR3 has 13 residues. The CDR3 spells CASRDTSQETQYF. CDR3 nucleotides: TGTGCCAGCAGGGACACCTCCCAAGAGACCCAGTACTTC.

Points on this clonotype: A read error may explain this, as a much larger clone is one base away. The V gene is TRBV7-8, the J gene TRBJ1-1; weak D call: TRBD1 (6 bases). Per germline, CDR1 SGHVS and CDR2 FQNEAQ. The CDR3 loop spans 13 amino acids. The CDR3 reads CASSFTGYGEASF. The CDR3, as DNA: TGTGCCAGCAGTTTCACAGGGTATGGTGAAGCTTCCTTT.

This clonotype has a count of ten or more. V is TRBV5-6 and J is TRBJ2-7, with 11 positions matching TRBD2. The CDR3 has 16 residues. Germline V gene sequence: CDR1 SGHDT, CDR2 YYEEEE. The junction had 8 bases not matched to a gene; V was cut back by 5 bases and J by 1 base. CDR3 protein: CASSSMTSGVSYEQYF. CDR3 sequence (DNA): TGTGCCAGCAGTTCCATGACTAGCGGGGTGTCCTACGAGCAGTACTTC.

This clonotype was detected only a few times. The gene calls are TRBV10-3 and TRBJ1-1; 7 bases agree with TRBD1. Germline V gene data show CDR1 as ENHRY and CDR2 as SYGVKD. Trimming at V came to 5 bases and at J to 8 bases, leaving 5 bases not matched to a gene. This CDR3 is built from 12 residues. As DNA, the CDR3 is TGTGCCATCAGTCTCCAGGACAGGGAAGCTTTCTTT. Translating it yields CAISLQDREAFF.

The sample holds many counts of this clonotype. The genes are TRBV20-1 and TRBJ2-5, with D perhaps being TRBD1 or TRBD2 (6 bases each). V lost 6 bases to trimming and J lost 2 bases, with 13 bases between them. Germline values: CDR1 DFQATT, CDR2 SNEGSKA (reference sequence). This CDR3 region has 13 residues. The CDR3 sequence: CSANGGGQETQYF. CDR3 DNA: TGCAGTGCCAATGGAGGGGGACAAGAGACCCAGTACTTC.

This clonotype was observed many times. The chain joins TRBV7-2 to TRBJ2-5; D unclear. The CDR3 spans 13 residues. Per the germline V gene, CDR1 is SGHTA and CDR2 is FQGNSA. V lost 5 bases to trimming and J lost 5 bases, with 12 bases between them. CDR3 DNA: TGTGCCAGCAGCGCCAGCCCCTCGGAGACCCAGTACTTC. This translates into CASSASPSETQYF.

The V gene is TRBV2, the J gene TRBJ2-5, with 10 bases matching TRBD1. CDR1 is SNHLY and CDR2 is FYNNEI in the germline V gene. V shed 0 bases and J 5 bases; nucleotides not matched to a gene: 15. This CDR3 contains 19 residues. DNA for the CDR3: TGTGCCAGCAGTGAAGCGAGGGGGACAGGGGCTGGAATGGGGGAGACCCAGTACTTC. Amino acids: CASSEARGTGAGMGETQYF.

V usage is TRBV29-1 and J usage is TRBJ2-7; TRBD2 matches at 10 bases. The germline gives CDR1 SQVTM, CDR2 ANQGSEA. V dropped 2 bases and J dropped 3; count of bases not matched to a gene: 4. This CDR3 is built from 14 residues. The CDR3 loop reads CSVERLAGVYEQYF. The CDR3 region has the DNA TGCAGCGTTGAAAGGCTAGCGGGGGTCTACGAGCAGTACTTC.

This clonotype appeared many times. V and J are TRBV25-1 and TRBJ1-1; 10 bases match TRBD1. From germline, CDR1 is MGHDK and CDR2 SYGVNS. There are 15 residues in the CDR3. Trimming cost V 7 bases and J 6 bases; bases outside gene matches: 11. The CDR3 spells CASTYRQGAGSEAFF. The CDR3 coding sequence is TGTGCCAGCACCTATCGACAGGGGGCTGGGTCTGAAGCTTTCTTT.

This clonotype showed up many times. The chain joins TRBV10-2 to TRBJ1-3, with D perhaps TRBD1 (6 bases). With 1 base removed from V and 9 bases from J, the gap between germline ends came to 10 bases. The CDR3 is 13 residues long. Looked up from germline, CDR1 is WSHSY and CDR2 is SAAADI. CDR3 sequence reads: CASSEWGAGTIYF. The CDR3 DNA is TGCGCCAGCAGTGAGTGGGGGGCCGGCACCATATATTTT.

This clonotype was recorded many times. The chain combines TRBV6-1 with TRBJ1-1; D is possibly TRBD1 (5 bases). CDR1 and CDR2 from the germline V gene are MNHNS and SASEGT. The V end lost 2 bases, the J end lost 1 base, and 11 bases lay between the germline ends. CDR3 length: 15 amino acids. CDR3 region: CASSEPGRGNTEAFF. The CDR3 bases are TGTGCCAGCAGTGAACCGGGACGGGGGAACACTGAAGCTTTCTTT.

The genes are TRBV27 and TRBJ1-5; 12 nucleotides match TRBD1. The junction had 8 bases not matched to a gene; V was cut back by 6 bases and J by 2 bases. The CDR3 contains 17 residues. CDR1 and CDR2 from the germline V gene are MNHEY and SMNVEV (reference sequence). The CDR3 sequence is CASRRGQGARGNQPQHF. The CDR3 coding sequence is TGTGCCAGCAGACGGGGACAGGGGGCGCGAGGCAATCAGCCCCAGCATTTT.

This clonotype was seen only a few times. This chain joins TRBV4-1 and TRBJ2-7, with 9 bases matching TRBD1. The trim removed 1 base at V and 1 base at J, leaving 5 bases unmatched. The germline V gene has CDR1 MGHRA and CDR2 YSYEKL. This CDR3 contains 16 residues. The CDR3, as DNA: TGCGCCAGCAGCCAAGTGACAGGACAGGGGTCCTACGAGCAGTACTTC. It specifies CASSQVTGQGSYEQYF.

The V and J genes are TRBV7-2 and TRBJ2-7, with D possibly TRBD2 on 5 matching bases. Trimming removed 2 bases at V and 6 bases at J, with 14 bases between. This CDR3 spans 14 amino acids. Germline-derived CDR1 and CDR2 are SGHTA and FQGNSA. The CDR3 spells CASSLMPQRTEQYF. In nucleotides, the CDR3 is TGTGCCAGCAGCTTAATGCCCCAGCGGACCGAGCAGTACTTC.

This clonotype is a singleton in its sample. Written as DNA, the CDR3 is TGTGCCAGCAGCATGAACAGGAACCAAGAGACCCAGTACTTC. It codes for CASSMNRNQETQYF. V usage is TRBV7-9 and J usage is TRBJ2-5, with TRBD1 as a possible D gene (5 bases). This CDR3 has 14 residues. V was shortened by 5 bases and J by 0 bases, with 10 bases between the two germline ends. CDR1 and CDR2 (germline): SEHNR, FQNEAQ (reference sequence).

The J gene is TRBJ2-5, the V gene TRBV20-1, with 10 bases that match TRBD2. The CDR3 is 15 amino acids. Trimming cost V 3 bases and J 4 bases; bases outside gene matches: 8. From germline, CDR1 is DFQATT and CDR2 SNEGSKA (reference sequence). CDR3 DNA sequence: TGCAGTGCTAGTGTCCCTAGCGGGAGTCGAGAGACCCAGTACTTC. Its translation is CSASVPSGSRETQYF.

Ten or more counts support this clonotype. The chain links TRBV6-2 or TRBV6-3 to TRBJ1-3, with no clear D. The germline CDR1 and CDR2 sequences are MNHEY and SVGEGT. This CDR3 has 16 residues. V was trimmed by 2 bases and J by 1 base, leaving 12 bases between them. Here the CDR3 reads CASSYVRWKSGNTIYF. The CDR3, as DNA: TGTGCCAGCAGTTACGTCCGCTGGAAGTCTGGAAACACCATATATTTT.